This T cell receptor beta chain was observed in a study of blood T cell repertoires in COVID-19. Study-level background: The United States, Italy and Spain were the sources of the acute and convalescent COVID-19 samples. PBMCs, B-cell-depleted T cells, or T cells were the source of the cDNA or gDNA that made up the material.

Original processing methods: Amplification with reference gene primers provided the estimates of nucleated cell counts. Only in-frame clones appear in the TCRdb table, and some are missing; sequencing was by immunoSEQ multiplex PCR. V and J calls and clone size are given by that table; D and trimming were obtained from the DNA. The repertoire consists of roughly 26,000 clones, with approximately 87% occurring once and the leading ten covering less than 30%. The germline V gene has CDR1 MNHEY and CDR2 SMNVEV (reference sequence). The CDR3 is 17 amino acids. Trimming took 6 bases from V and 0 from J, leaving 18 bases between them.

The sequencing sample was made of peripheral blood. The chain has TRBV27 and TRBJ2-1, with D maybe TRBD2 (5 bases). This sequence was found in a human donor with active COVID-19. The donor label of this sample is uncertain. The CDR3 here is CASSPGRVLSSYNEQFF. The CDR3 DNA is TGTGCCAGCAGCCCTGGGAGAGTCCTGAGCTCCTACAATGAGCAGTTCTTC.